Listed below are T cell receptor beta chains from one sample, sequenced in a study of human T cells and chemical hapten exposure. TCRdb ran MiXCR on the RACE reads and lists one entry per CDR3 protein. The repertoire includes a few hundred thousand distinct CDR3 sequences, 5.5% of them detected once, and under 9.5% sits in the top ten. The sample consisted of whole blood, taken in connection with sensitization to the hapten diphenylcyclopropenone (DPC). The receptors stem from a woman under 30 with alopecia areata. Some clones in this sample may be carry-over from other donors' samples. Each CDR3 is given with its conserved first and last residue. A D gene is named only where the DNA matches it firmly. Clone size is given for some rows only: seen once, a few or many times, or a class if the clone is expanded.

>TRBV7-9|NA|many|TRBJ2-1
CASSLEPSQTYNEQFF
TGTGCCAGCAGCTTGGAGCCCTCGCAGACTTACAATGAGCAGTTCTTC
>TRBV7-9|TRBD1|NA|TRBJ1-1
CASSLGQGTALGTEAFF
TGTGCCAGCAGCTTGGGACAGGGGACCGCGTTGGGCACTGAAGCTTTCTTT
>TRBV9|NA|few|TRBJ2-7
CASSVPYPPLLFTSREAYEQYF
TGTGCCAGCAGCGTCCCCTACCCCCCCCTTTTATTCACGAGTCGCGAGGCCTACGAGCAGTACTTC
>TRBV27|TRBD1|NA|TRBJ1-1
CTSSLFGLGTGGDRRDTEAFF
TGTACCAGCAGTTTATTCGGTCTGGGAACAGGGGGCGACCGGAGGGACACTGAAGCTTTCTTT
>TRBV5-1|TRBD2|NA|TRBJ2-5
CASSLGTSGQTQETQYF
TGCGCCAGCAGCTTGGGGACTAGCGGGCAGACCCAAGAGACCCAGTACTTC
>TRBV5-1|TRBD1|few|TRBJ1-2
CASRGDRLNYGYTF
TGCGCCAGCAGGGGGGACAGACTAAACTATGGCTACACCTTC
>TRBV29-1|NA|NA|TRBJ2-5
CSVGPGQETQYF
TGCAGCGTTGGTCCAGGGCAAGAGACCCAGTACTTC
>TRBV5-6|NA|many|TRBJ2-5
CASSLQQALETQYF
TGTGCCAGCAGCTTGCAACAGGCACTAGAGACCCAGTACTTC
>TRBV5-1|TRBD1|many|TRBJ1-2
CASSYQLTGFYGYTF
TGCGCCAGCAGCTACCAGTTGACAGGGTTCTATGGCTACACCTTC
>TRBV7-2|NA|NA|TRBJ1-1
CASSENGHLNTEAFF
TGTGCCAGCAGCGAAAACGGCCACCTGAACACTGAAGCTTTCTTT
>TRBV5-4|NA|many|TRBJ2-1
CASSGSGLRASNNEQFF
TGTGCCAGCAGCGGGTCAGGTCTCAGAGCCTCCAACAATGAGCAGTTCTTC
>TRBV10-3|TRBD2|NA|TRBJ2-3
CAINVAGGLTDTQYF
TGTGCCATCAACGTAGCGGGGGGGCTCACAGATACGCAGTATTTT
>TRBV6-5|NA|NA|TRBJ2-3
CASSRAGVGSTDTQYF
TGTGCCAGCAGCCGCGCCGGAGTCGGTTCCACAGATACGCAGTATTTT
>TRBV6-5|NA|NA|TRBJ2-3
CASRSAGYSDTQYF
TGTGCCAGCAGGTCGGCGGGTTATTCAGATACGCAGTATTTT
>TRBV5-1|NA|many|TRBJ2-3
CASRRDSTSTDTQYF
TGCGCCAGCAGGAGGGACTCTACTAGCACAGATACGCAGTATTTT
>TRBV14|NA|NA|TRBJ1-4
CASSELGSGEKLFF
TGTGCCAGCAGCGAATTAGGGAGTGGCGAAAAACTGTTTTTT
>TRBV20-1|NA|many|TRBJ2-7
CSARSSGGLSYEQYF
TGCAGTGCTAGGTCGTCCGGGGGACTCTCCTACGAGCAGTACTTC
>TRBV7-2|NA|few|TRBJ1-5
CASSFREGNQPQHF
TGTGCCAGCAGCTTTAGGGAGGGCAATCAGCCCCAGCATTTT
>TRBV25-1|TRBD1|few|TRBJ1-1
CASSSRTGGATEAFF
TGTGCCAGCAGTTCCCGGACAGGGGGCGCGACTGAAGCTTTCTTT
>TRBV28|TRBD1|NA|TRBJ2-3
CASSGLLRDRGADTQYF
TGTGCCAGCAGTGGCCTCCTCCGGGACAGGGGGGCAGATACGCAGTATTTT
>TRBV29-1|TRBD2|many|TRBJ2-7
CSVEAPSSGGPYEQYF
TGCAGCGTTGAAGCTCCCTCCAGCGGGGGGCCCTACGAGCAGTACTTC
>TRBV7-2|TRBD2|many|TRBJ2-1
CASSFSGGLDEQFF
TGTGCCAGCAGCTTTAGCGGGGGGTTGGATGAGCAGTTCTTC
>TRBV7-6|NA|many|TRBJ2-6
CASSRDYSRGNVLTF
TGTGCCAGCAGTCGAGACTACAGCAGAGGCAACGTCCTGACTTTC
>TRBV4-3|NA|NA|TRBJ1-2
CASSQDERTDYGYTF
TGCGCCAGCAGCCAAGATGAGCGCACAGACTATGGCTACACCTTC
>TRBV28|TRBD2|few|TRBJ2-3
CASSLDYVGLAGSDTQYF
TGTGCCAGCAGTTTAGACTATGTCGGACTAGCGGGATCAGATACGCAGTATTTT
>TRBV6-5|NA|many|TRBJ1-1
CASSPGRKNTEAFF
TGTGCCAGCAGTCCCGGACGGAAGAACACTGAAGCTTTCTTT
>TRBV9|NA|few|TRBJ2-3
CASSLDRLTDTQYF
TGTGCCAGCAGCTTGGACCGACTAACAGATACGCAGTATTTT
>TRBV28|NA|many|TRBJ1-1
CASSFAGMNTEAFF
TGTGCCAGCAGTTTCGCCGGCATGAACACTGAAGCTTTCTTT
>TRBV27|TRBD1|many|TRBJ2-2
CASSLTVGTANTGELFF
TGTGCCAGCAGTTTGACAGTCGGGACAGCCAACACCGGGGAGCTGTTTTTT
>TRBV13|TRBD2|NA|TRBJ2-1
CASSSATSGAPYNEQFF
TGTGCCAGCAGCTCAGCTACTAGCGGGGCGCCCTACAATGAGCAGTTCTTC
>TRBV6-5|NA|many|TRBJ1-6
CASGRTGPTWNSPLHF
TGTGCCAGCGGGCGGACCGGCCCAACGTGGAATTCACCCCTCCACTTT
>TRBV4-3|NA|NA|TRBJ2-7
CASSQEEGSSYEQYF
TGCGCCAGCAGCCAAGAAGAAGGGAGCTCCTACGAGCAGTACTTC
>TRBV11-2|NA|NA|TRBJ1-4
CASSLGWGMPRGEKLFF
TGTGCCAGCAGCTTAGGTTGGGGGATGCCAAGAGGTGAAAAACTGTTTTTT
>TRBV5-1|NA|many|TRBJ2-1
CASSVEQGRNEQFF
TGCGCCAGCAGCGTTGAGCAGGGTCGCAATGAGCAGTTCTTC
>TRBV19|TRBD1|few|TRBJ1-4
CASSIRTGHTTNEKLFF
TGTGCCAGTAGTATTCGGACAGGACATACAACTAATGAAAAACTGTTTTTT
>TRBV5-5|TRBD1|NA|TRBJ1-2
CASSPRGPGATNYGYTF
TGTGCCAGCAGCCCCAGGGGGCCCGGAGCCACTAACTATGGCTACACCTTC
>TRBV6-2/TRBV6-3|NA|many|TRBJ2-3
CASSLGSSQYF
TGTGCCAGCAGTCTTGGGTCATCCCAGTATTTT
>TRBV7-9|NA|few|TRBJ1-4
CASSSGGFGEKLFF
TGTGCCAGCAGCTCCGGGGGATTTGGAGAAAAACTGTTTTTT